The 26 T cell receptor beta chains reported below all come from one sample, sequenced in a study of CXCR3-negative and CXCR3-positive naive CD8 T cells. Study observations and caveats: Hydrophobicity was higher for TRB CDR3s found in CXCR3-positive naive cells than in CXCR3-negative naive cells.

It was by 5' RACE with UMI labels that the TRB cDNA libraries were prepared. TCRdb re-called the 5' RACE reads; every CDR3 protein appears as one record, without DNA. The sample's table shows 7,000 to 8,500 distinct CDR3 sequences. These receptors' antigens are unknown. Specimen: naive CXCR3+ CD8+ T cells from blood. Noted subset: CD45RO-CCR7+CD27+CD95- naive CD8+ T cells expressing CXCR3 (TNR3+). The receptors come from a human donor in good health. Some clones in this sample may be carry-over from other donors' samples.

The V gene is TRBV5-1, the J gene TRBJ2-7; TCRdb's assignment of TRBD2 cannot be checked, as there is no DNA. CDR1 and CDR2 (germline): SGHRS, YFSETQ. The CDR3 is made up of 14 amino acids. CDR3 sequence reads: CASSFGLGSYEQYF.

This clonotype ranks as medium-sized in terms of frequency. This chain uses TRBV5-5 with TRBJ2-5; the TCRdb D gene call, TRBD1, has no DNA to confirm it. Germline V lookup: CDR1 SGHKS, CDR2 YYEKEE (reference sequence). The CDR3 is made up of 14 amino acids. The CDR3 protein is CASSLGDGQETQYF.

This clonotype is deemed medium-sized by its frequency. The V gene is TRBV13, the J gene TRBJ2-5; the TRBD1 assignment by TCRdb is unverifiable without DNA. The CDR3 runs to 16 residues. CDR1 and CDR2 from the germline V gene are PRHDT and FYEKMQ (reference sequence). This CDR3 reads CASSRAGGGKEETQYF.

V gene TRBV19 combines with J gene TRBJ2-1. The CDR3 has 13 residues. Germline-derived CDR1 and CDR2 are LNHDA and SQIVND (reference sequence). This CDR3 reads CASSMTGIDEQFF.

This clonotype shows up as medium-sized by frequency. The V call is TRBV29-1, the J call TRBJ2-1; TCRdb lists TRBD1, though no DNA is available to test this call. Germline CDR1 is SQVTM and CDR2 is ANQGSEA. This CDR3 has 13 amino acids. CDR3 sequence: CSADRGTYNEQFF.

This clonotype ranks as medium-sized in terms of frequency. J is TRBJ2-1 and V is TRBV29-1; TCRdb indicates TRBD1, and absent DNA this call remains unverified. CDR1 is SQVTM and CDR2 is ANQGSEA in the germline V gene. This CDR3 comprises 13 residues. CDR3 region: CSATGAVGNEQFF.

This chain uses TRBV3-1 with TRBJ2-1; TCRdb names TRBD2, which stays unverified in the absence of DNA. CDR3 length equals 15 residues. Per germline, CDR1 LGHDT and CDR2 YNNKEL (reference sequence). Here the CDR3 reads CASSSLSGIGNEQFF.

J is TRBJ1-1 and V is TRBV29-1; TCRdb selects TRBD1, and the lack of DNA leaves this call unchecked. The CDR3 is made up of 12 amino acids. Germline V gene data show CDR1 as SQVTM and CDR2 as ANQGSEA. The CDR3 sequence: CSVVGANTEAFF.

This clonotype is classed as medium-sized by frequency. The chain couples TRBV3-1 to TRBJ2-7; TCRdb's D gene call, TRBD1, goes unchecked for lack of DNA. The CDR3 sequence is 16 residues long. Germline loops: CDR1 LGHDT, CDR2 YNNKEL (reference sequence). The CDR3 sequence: CASSQDPAGAFAEQYF.

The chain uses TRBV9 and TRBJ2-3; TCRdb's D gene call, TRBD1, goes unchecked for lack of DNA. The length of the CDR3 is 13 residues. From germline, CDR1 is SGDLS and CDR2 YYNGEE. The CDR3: CASGGERADTQYF.

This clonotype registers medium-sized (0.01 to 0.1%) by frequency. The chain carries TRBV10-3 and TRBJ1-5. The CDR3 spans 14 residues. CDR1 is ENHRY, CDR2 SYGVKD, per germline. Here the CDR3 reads CAISESTGNQPQHF.

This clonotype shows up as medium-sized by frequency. The CDR3 protein is CASSAHVERDEYF. The chain is built from TRBV7-9 and TRBJ2-3; the D call from TCRdb, TRBD2, cannot be confirmed without DNA. The CDR3 extends over 13 amino acids. CDR1 SEHNR and CDR2 FQNEAQ come from the germline V gene (reference sequence).

The CDR3 sequence: CASSLALLEDYTF. The chain combines TRBV7-9 with TRBJ1-2. Germline V gene lookup returns CDR1 SEHNR and CDR2 FQNEAQ (reference sequence). The CDR3 has 13 residues.

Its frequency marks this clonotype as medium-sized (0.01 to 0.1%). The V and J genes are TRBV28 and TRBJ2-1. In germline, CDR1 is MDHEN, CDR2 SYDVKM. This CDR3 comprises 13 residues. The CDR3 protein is CASSLLTQDEQFF.

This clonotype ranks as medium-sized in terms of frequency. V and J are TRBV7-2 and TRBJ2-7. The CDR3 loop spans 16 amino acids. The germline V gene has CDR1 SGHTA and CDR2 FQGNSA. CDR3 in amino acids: CASSVKGVGATYEQYF.

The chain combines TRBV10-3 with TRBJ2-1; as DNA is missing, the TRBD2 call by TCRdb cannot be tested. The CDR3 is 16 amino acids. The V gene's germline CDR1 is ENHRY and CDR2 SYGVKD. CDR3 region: CAISGSTSGAGHEQFF.

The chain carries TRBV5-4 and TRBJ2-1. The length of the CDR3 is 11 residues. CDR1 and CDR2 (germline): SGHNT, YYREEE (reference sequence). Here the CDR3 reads CASSFGYEQFF.

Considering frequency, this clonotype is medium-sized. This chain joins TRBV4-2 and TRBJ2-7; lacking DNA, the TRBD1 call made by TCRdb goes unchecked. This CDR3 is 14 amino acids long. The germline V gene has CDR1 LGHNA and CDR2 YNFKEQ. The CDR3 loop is CASSQAGQSYEQYF.

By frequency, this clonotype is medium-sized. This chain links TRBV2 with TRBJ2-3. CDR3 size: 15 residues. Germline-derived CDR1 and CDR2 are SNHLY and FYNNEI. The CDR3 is CASSEPGSSTDTQYF.

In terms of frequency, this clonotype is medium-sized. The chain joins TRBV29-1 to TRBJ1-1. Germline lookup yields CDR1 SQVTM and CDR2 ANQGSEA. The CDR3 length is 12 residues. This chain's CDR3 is CSAMRWNTEAFF.

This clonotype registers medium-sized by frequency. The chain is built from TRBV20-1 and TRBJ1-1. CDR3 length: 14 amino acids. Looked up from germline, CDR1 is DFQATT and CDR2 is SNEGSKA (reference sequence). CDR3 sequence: CSARETGMNTEAFF.

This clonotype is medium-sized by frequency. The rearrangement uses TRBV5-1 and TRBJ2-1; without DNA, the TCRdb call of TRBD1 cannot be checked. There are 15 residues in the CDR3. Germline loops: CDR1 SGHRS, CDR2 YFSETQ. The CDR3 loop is CASSFRDREYNEQFF.

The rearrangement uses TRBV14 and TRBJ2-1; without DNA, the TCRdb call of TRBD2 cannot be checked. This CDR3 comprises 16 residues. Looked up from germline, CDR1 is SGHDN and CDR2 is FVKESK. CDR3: CASSQSGLGYGNEQFF.

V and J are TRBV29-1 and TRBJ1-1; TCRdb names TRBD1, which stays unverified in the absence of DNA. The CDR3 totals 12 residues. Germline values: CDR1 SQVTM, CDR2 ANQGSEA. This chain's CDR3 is CSGRQGTTEAFF.

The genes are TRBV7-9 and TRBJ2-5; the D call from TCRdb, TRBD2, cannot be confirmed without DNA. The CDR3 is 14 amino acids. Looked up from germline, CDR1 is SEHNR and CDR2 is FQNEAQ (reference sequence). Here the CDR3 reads CASSEWALLETQYF.

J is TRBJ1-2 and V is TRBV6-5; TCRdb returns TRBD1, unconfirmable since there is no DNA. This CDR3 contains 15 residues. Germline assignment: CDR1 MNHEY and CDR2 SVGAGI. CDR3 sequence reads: CASSSLGARAYGYTF.